This T cell receptor (beta chain) was identified during a study of technical replicates of blood from several donors. Sequencing used immunoSEQ multiplex PCR; TCRdb keeps in-frame clones, though not all of them. Seen here are about 80,000 clones, 90% to 95% observed once, and the top ten hold 0.3% to 0.45%. The CDR3 loop spans 17 amino acids. V shed 2 bases, J shed 2 bases, and the junction held 12 bases outside the gene matches. Germline CDR1 reads MRHNA; CDR2 reads SNTAGT. Sequencing used T cells isolated from PBMCs. This clonotype originated in a human donor in good health. The chain uses TRBV6-4 and TRBJ2-7; 7 bases line up with TRBD2. CDR3 coding DNA: TGTGCCAGCAGTGACCCCCCCAGACTAGCAGCAACCTACGAGCAGTACTTC. Its translation is CASSDPPRLAATYEQYF.